These T cell receptor beta chains were read from a single sample in a study of molecular identifiers for immune sequencing clone quantification. MiXCR, applied by TCRdb to the PCR reads, yields one record per CDR3 protein. This table has about 630,000 distinct CDR3 sequences, over 25% appearing once. Sequencing was carried out using naive CD8+ T cells from blood, with Jurkat cell RNA spiked in. The receptor set was obtained from a human donor in good health. Some libraries in this study had Jurkat cell RNA spiked in. The CDR3 runs from the conserved cysteine through the conserved F or W. A D gene is named only where the DNA matches it firmly. The listing skips clone size in some rows; elsewhere it reads once, few, many or a size class.

clone_size	v_call	j_call	d_call	cdr3_nt	cdr3_aa
many	TRBV28	TRBJ2-3	.	TGTGCCAGCAGCGCCGAGGCGGCGGGCGCAGATACGCAGTATTTT	CASSAEAAGADTQYF
many	TRBV20-1	TRBJ2-7	.	TGCAGTGCTAGAGAGCTCCGGGGGGCCCTGTACGTGCAGTACTTC	CSARELRGALYVQYF
.	TRBV7-9	TRBJ1-2	.	TGTGCCAGCAGCAAACTAACAGGGTCTTTTGGCTACACCTTC	CASSKLTGSFGYTF
many	TRBV11-2	TRBJ1-1	.	TGTGCCAGCAGCCCAATGGCGCACACTGAAGCTTTCTTT	CASSPMAHTEAFF
many	TRBV20-1	TRBJ2-7	TRBD1	TGCAGTGCTAGAGGACCCAGGACAGGTTCCTACGAGCAGTACTTC	CSARGPRTGSYEQYF
many	TRBV27	TRBJ2-4	.	TGTGCCAGCAGTCCCCCCTGGGAGGACCCTTTAGCCAAAAACATTCAGTACTTC	CASSPPWEDPLAKNIQYF
.	TRBV4-1	TRBJ2-7	TRBD1	TGCGCCAGCAGCCAAGAGTTGTCCCAGGGGGCCCTCTACGAGCAGTACTTC	CASSQELSQGALYEQYF
many	TRBV6-1	TRBJ2-5	.	TGTGCCAGCAGTGACCCGACCGCGACGAGCGGGACCCAGTACTTC	CASSDPTATSGTQYF
.	TRBV13	TRBJ2-7	.	TGTGCCAGCAGTTCAGGGTCGGTCGGTGTCTACGAGCAGTACTTC	CASSSGSVGVYEQYF
many	TRBV20-1	TRBJ1-1	.	TGCAGTGCTAGAGTAAACGGGGGCACTGAAGCTTTCTTT	CSARVNGGTEAFF
.	TRBV30	TRBJ1-4	.	TGTGCCCGGGAACAGGGTATCGGTGAAAAACTGTTTTTT	CAREQGIGEKLFF
.	TRBV4-3	TRBJ1-1	.	TGCGCCAGCAGCCATGATCAGATGAACACTGAAGCTTTCTTT	CASSHDQMNTEAFF
.	TRBV20-1	TRBJ2-7	.	TGCAGTGCTAGAGATTGGGAGGAGCAGTACTTC	CSARDWEEQYF
many	TRBV6-5	TRBJ2-3	TRBD2	TGTGCCAGCAGTTCTAAAGCGGGGGGGCTTACAGATACGCAGTATTTT	CASSSKAGGLTDTQYF
.	TRBV4-3	TRBJ2-3	.	TGCGCCAGCAACTTAGCAGGGGCTGTCACAGATACGCAGTATTTT	CASNLAGAVTDTQYF
.	TRBV27	TRBJ1-1	TRBD1	TGTGCCAGCAGTTTATCGGGGGGAATTACAGGGGAGTGGTCTGAAGCTTTCTTT	CASSLSGGITGEWSEAFF